These 3 T cell receptor beta chains share one sample of origin, sequenced in a study of cytomegalovirus exposure and HLA in healthy donors. Both 60 Vbeta primers and 13 Jbeta primers went into the PCR. Assay used: immunoSEQ multiplex PCR; TCRdb lists only in-frame clones, some missing. The sample consists of some 140,000 clones, roughly 80% of them appearing once. Sequenced sample: PBMCs. The receptors originated from a man younger than 35 in good health and CMV-seronegative.

The V and J genes are TRBV2 and TRBJ2-5; TRBD1 agrees at 9 bases. V shed 6 bases and J 13 bases; nucleotides not matched to a gene: 9. CDR3 length equals 12 residues. From germline, CDR1 is SNHLY and CDR2 FYNNEI. CDR3 nucleotides: TGTGCCAGCAGGGTTACAGGGGGCGAGGGGTACTTC. Its translation is CASRVTGGEGYF.

This clone was observed once. This chain joins TRBV30 and TRBJ2-7, with D possibly TRBD1 on 6 matching bases. There are 12 residues in the CDR3. Trimming shortened V by 4 bases and J by 7 bases, and 14 bases separated the two germline ends. Looked up from germline, CDR1 is GTSNPN and CDR2 is SVGIG (reference sequence). Here the CDR3 DNA reads TGTGCCTGGACTCTCTTTGGGACAGAGCAGTACTTC. It codes for CAWTLFGTEQYF.

The chain has TRBV19 and TRBJ2-1; the match to TRBD1 covers 9 bases. The germline CDR1 and CDR2 sequences are LNHDA and SQIVND (reference sequence). The CDR3 has 15 residues. V was clipped by 6 bases and J by 3 bases; unmatched bases: 6. The CDR3 reads CASRQPGQGYNEQFF. The CDR3 DNA is TGTGCCAGTAGACAACCGGGACAGGGCTACAATGAGCAGTTCTTC.